This TCR beta chain was captured by sequencing in a study of blood T cell repertoires in COVID-19. On the study more broadly: Sources were T cells, B-cell-depleted T cells, or PBMCs; the material itself was cDNA or gDNA.

Germline lookup yields CDR1 SGHAT and CDR2 FQNNGV. The CDR3 consists of 16 residues. V shed 3 bases and J 2 bases; nucleotides not matched to a gene: 3. Some clones are missing from TCRdb's copy, which holds only in-frame ones; the method was immunoSEQ multiplex PCR. The sample gives around 120,000 clones, around 63% of which show up once; approximately 2.3% is in the top ten. Material: peripheral blood. The sequence came from a woman aged 70-85 years with acute or convalescent COVID-19. The chain uses TRBV11-2 and TRBJ2-5; 13 bases agree with TRBD2. This CDR3 reads CASSFPTSGRQETQYF. The DNA of the CDR3 is TGTGCCAGCAGCTTCCCGACTAGCGGGAGGCAAGAGACCCAGTACTTC.